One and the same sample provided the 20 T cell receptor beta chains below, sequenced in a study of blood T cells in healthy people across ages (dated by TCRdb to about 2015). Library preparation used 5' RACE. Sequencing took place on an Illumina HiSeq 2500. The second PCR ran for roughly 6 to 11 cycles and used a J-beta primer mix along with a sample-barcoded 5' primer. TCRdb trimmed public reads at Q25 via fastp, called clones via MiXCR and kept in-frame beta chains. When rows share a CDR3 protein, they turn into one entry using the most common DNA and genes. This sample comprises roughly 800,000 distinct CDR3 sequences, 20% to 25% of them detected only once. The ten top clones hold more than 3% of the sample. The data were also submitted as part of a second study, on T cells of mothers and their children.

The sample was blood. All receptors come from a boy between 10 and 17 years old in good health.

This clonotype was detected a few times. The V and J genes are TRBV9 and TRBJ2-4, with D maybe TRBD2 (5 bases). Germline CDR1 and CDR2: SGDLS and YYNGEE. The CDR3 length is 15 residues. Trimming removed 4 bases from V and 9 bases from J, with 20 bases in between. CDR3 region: CASSSTDSQRGIQYF. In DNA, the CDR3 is TGTGCCAGCAGCTCCACGGACTCCCAACGAGGCATTCAGTACTTC.

This chain's CDR3 is CATSDQPGQKNEKLFF. The DNA of the CDR3 is TGTGCCACCAGCGATCAACCGGGACAGAAGAATGAAAAACTGTTTTTT. The gene calls are TRBV15 and TRBJ1-4, with 7 bases matching TRBD1. The V gene end was trimmed by 5 bases and the J gene end by 5 bases; junction bases not matched to a gene: 11. Looked up from germline, CDR1 is LNHNV and CDR2 is YYDKDF (reference sequence). This CDR3 is 16 amino acids long.

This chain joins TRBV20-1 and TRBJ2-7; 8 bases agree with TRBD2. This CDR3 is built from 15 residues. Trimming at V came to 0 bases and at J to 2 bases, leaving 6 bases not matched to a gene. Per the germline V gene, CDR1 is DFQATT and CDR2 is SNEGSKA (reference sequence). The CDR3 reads CSARDAVRGAYEQYF. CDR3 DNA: TGCAGTGCTAGAGATGCGGTGCGGGGGGCCTACGAGCAGTACTTC.

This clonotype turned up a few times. This CDR3 reads CASSQGGQKSTDTQYF. The CDR3 DNA sequence: TGCGCCAGCAGCCAAGGTGGGCAGAAGAGCACAGATACGCAGTATTTT. V is TRBV4-3 and J is TRBJ2-3, with D unresolved. Germline assignment: CDR1 LGHNA and CDR2 YSLEER. V lost 1 base and J 0 bases, leaving 11 bases between the germline ends. This CDR3 contains 16 residues.

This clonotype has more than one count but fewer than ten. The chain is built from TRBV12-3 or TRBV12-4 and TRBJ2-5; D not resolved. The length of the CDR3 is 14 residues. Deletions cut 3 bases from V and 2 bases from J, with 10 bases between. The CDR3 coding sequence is TGTGCCAGCAGTTTGGCAGCGTTACAAGAGACCCAGTACTTC. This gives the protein CASSLAALQETQYF.

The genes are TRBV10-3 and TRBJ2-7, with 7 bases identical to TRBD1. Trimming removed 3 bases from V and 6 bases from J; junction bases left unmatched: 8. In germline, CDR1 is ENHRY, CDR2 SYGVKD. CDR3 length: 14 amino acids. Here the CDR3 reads CAISDQQGFGEQYF. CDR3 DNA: TGTGCCATCAGTGACCAACAGGGGTTTGGCGAGCAGTACTTC.

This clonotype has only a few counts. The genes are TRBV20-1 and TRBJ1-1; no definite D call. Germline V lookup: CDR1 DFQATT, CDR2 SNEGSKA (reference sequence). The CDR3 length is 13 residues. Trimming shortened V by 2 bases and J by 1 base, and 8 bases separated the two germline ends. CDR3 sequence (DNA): TGCAGTGCTAGACCAGCCCGGAACACTGAAGCTTTCTTT. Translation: CSARPARNTEAFF.

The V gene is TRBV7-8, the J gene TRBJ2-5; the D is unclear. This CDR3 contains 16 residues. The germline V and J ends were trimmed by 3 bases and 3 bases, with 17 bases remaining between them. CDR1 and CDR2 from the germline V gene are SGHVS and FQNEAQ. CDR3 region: CASSFGAESGEETQYF. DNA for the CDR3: TGTGCCAGCAGCTTTGGCGCCGAGAGTGGGGAAGAGACCCAGTACTTC.

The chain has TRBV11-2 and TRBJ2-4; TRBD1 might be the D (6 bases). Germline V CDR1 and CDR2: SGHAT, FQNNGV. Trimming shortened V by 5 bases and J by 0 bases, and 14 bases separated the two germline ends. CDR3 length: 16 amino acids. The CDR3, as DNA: TGTGCCAGCAGCAACCGGGACACCTTAGCCAAAAACATTCAGTACTTC. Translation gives CASSNRDTLAKNIQYF.

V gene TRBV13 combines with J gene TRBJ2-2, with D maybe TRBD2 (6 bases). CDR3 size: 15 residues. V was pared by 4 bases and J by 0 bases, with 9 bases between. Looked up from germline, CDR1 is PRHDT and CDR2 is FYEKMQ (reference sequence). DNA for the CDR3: TGTGCCAGCAGCTATAGCGGTTCGAACACCGGGGAGCTGTTTTTT. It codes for CASSYSGSNTGELFF.

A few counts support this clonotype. The CDR3 region is CASKTTGLNEKLFF. Written as DNA, the CDR3 is TGTGCCAGCAAAACGACAGGGCTTAATGAAAAACTGTTTTTT. V usage is TRBV12-3 or TRBV12-4 and J usage is TRBJ1-4; TRBD1 matches at 7 bases. The CDR3 totals 14 residues. Unmatched junction bases numbered 6, after V lost 7 bases and J lost 4 bases.

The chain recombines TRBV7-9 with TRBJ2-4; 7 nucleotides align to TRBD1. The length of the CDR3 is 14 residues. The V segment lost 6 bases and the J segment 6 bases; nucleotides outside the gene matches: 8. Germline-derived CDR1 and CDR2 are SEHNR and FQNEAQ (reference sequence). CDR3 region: CASSPGQSLNIQYF. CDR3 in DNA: TGTGCCAGCAGTCCGGGACAGAGTTTAAACATTCAGTACTTC.

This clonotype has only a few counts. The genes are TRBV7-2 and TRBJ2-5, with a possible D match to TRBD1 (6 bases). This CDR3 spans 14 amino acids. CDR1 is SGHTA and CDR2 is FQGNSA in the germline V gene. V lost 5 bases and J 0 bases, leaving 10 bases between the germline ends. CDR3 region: CASSRGMYQETQYF. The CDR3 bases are TGTGCCAGCAGCAGGGGGATGTACCAAGAGACCCAGTACTTC. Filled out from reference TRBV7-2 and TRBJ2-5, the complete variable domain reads GAGVSQSPSNKVTEKGKDVELRCDPISGHTALYWYRQSLGQGLEFLIYFQGNSAPDKSGLPSDRFSAERTGGSVSTLTIQRTQQEDSAVYLCASSRGMYQETQYFGPGTRLLVL.

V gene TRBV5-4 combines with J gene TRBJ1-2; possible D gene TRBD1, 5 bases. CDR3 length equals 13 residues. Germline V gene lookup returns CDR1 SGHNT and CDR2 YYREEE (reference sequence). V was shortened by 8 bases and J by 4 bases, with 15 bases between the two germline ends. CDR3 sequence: CASTRGTLYGYTF. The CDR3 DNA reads TGTGCCAGTACAAGAGGGACCCTCTATGGCTACACCTTC.

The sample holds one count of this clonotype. Here the CDR3 reads CSAIVTGGAGANVLTF. DNA of the CDR3: TGCAGTGCTATCGTGACAGGGGGTGCTGGGGCCAACGTCCTGACTTTC. The rearrangement links TRBV20-1 to TRBJ2-6; 9 bases fit TRBD1. Germline loops: CDR1 DFQATT, CDR2 SNEGSKA (reference sequence). J lost 2 bases, V lost 4 bases, and 6 bases had no gene match. The CDR3 sequence is 16 residues long.

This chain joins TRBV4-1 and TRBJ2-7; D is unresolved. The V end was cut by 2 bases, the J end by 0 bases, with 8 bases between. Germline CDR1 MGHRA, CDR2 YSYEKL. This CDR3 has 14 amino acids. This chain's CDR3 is CASSQNSNSYEQYF. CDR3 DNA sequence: TGCGCCAGCAGCCAAAACTCGAACTCCTACGAGCAGTACTTC.

The chain's CDR3 is CASSLKLNQPQHF. Here the CDR3 DNA reads TGTGCCAGCAGTTTGAAGCTTAATCAGCCCCAGCATTTT. V is TRBV28 and J is TRBJ1-5; D is unclear. Germline CDR1 is MDHEN and CDR2 is SYDVKM. Trimming stripped 3 bases from V and 4 bases from J, with 7 bases between. The CDR3 spans 13 residues.

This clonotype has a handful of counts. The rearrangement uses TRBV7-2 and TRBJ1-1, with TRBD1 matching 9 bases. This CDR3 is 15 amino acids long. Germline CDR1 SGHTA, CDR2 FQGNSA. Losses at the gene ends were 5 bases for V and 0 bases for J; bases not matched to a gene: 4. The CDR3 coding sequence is TGTGCCAGCAGCGCTGACAGGGGGATGAACACTGAAGCTTTCTTT. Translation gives CASSADRGMNTEAFF.

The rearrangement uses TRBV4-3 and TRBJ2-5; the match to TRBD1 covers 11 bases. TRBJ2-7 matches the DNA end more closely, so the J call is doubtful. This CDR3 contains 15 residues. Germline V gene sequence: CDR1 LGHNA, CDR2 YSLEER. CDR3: CASSQDWTGGAEQYF. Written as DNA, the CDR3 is TGCGCCAGCAGCCAAGATTGGACAGGGGGCGCCGAGCAGTACTTC.

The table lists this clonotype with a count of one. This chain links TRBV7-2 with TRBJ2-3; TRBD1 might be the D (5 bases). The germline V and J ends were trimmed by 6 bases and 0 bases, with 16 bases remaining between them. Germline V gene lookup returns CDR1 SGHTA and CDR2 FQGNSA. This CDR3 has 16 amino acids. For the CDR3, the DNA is TGTGCCAGCAGAGGGGAATGGGCGGATAGCACAGATACGCAGTATTTT. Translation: CASRGEWADSTDTQYF.